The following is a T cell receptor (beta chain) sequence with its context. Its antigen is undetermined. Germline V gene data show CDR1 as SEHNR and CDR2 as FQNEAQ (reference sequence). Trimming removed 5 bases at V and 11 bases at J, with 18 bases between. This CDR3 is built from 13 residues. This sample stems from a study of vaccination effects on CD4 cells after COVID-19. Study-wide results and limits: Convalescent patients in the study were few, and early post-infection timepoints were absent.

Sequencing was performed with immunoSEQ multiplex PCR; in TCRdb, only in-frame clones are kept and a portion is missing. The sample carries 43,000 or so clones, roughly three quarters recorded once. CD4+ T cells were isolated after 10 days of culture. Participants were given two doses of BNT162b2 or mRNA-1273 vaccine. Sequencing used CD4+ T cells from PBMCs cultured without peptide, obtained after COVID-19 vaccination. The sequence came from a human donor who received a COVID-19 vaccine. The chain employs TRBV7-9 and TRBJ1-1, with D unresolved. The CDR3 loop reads CASSLDLTPGAFF. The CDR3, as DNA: TGTGCCAGCAGCCTTGACTTGACCCCGGGGGCTTTCTTT.